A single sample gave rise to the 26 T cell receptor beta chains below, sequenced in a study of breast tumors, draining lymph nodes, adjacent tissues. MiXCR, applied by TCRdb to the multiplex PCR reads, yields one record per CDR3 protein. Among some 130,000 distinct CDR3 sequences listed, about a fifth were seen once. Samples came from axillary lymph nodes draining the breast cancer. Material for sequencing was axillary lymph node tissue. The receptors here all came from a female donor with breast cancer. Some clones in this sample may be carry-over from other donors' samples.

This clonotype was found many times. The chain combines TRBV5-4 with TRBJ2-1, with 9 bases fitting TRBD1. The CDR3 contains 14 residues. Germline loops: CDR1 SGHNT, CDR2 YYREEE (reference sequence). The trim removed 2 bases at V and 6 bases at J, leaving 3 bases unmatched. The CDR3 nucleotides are TGTGCCAGCAGCTTAAACAGGGGGCGCAATGAGCAGTTCTTC. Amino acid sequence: CASSLNRGRNEQFF.

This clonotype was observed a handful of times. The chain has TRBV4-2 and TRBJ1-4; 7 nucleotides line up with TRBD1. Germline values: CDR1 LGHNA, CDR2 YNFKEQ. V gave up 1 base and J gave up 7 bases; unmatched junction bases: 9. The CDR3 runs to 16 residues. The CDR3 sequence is CASSQGTGQRGEKLFF. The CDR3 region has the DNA TGTGCCAGCAGCCAAGGTACGGGACAGCGTGGTGAAAAACTGTTTTTT.

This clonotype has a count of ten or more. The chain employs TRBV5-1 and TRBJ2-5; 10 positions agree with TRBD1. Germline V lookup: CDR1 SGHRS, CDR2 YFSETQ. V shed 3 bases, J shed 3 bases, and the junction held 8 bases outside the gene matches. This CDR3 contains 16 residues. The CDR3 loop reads CASSYGTGVAKETQYF. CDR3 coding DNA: TGCGCCAGCAGCTACGGGACAGGGGTGGCAAAAGAGACCCAGTACTTC.

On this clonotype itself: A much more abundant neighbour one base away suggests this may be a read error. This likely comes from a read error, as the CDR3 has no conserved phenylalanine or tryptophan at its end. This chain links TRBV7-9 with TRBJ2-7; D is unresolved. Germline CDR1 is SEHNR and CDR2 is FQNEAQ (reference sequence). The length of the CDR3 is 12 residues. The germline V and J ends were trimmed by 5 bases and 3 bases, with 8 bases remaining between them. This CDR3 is CASSPQDYEQYL. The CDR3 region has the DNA TGTGCCAGCAGCCCCCAGGACTACGAGCAGTACCTC.

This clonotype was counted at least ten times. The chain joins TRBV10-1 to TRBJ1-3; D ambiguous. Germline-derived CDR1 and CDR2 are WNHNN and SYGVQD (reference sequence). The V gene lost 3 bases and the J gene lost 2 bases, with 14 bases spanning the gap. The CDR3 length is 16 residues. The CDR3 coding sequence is TGCGCCAGCAGTGACCATGCGGGGATCGCTGGAAACACCATATATTTT. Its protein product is CASSDHAGIAGNTIYF.

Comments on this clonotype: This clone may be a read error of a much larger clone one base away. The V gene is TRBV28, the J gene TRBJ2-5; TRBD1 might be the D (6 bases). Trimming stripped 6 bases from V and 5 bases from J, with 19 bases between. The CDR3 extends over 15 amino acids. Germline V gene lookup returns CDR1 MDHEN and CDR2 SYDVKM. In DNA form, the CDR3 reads TGTGCCAGCAGGTTGGGGGTGGTCCAGGGGGAGACCCAGTACTTC. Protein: CASRLGVVQGETQYF.

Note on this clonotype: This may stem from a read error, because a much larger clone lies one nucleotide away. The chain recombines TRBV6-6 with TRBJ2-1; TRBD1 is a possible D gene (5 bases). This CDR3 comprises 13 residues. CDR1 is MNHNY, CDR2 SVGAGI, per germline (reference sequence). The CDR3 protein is CATSDFQGSAQFF. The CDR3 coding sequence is TGTGCCACCAGTGATTTCCAGGGATCCGCGCAGTTCTTC.

DNA for the CDR3: TGTGCCAGCAGGACTAGCGGGAGGGCCTACAATGAGCAGTTCTTC. Its protein product is CASRTSGRAYNEQFF. The chain has TRBV28 and TRBJ2-1; 14 bases agree with TRBD2. Germline V lookup: CDR1 MDHEN, CDR2 SYDVKM. Trimming cost V 6 bases and J 2 bases; bases outside gene matches: 0. The length of the CDR3 is 15 residues.

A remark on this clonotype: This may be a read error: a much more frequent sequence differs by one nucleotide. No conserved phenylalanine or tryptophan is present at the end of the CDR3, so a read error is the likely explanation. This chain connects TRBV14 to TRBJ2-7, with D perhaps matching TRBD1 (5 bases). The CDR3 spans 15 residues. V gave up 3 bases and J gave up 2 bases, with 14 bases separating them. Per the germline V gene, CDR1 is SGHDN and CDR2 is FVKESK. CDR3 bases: TGTGCCAGCAGCCAGTTGTGGGGCCCAACCTACGAGCAGTACTCC. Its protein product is CASSQLWGPTYEQYS.

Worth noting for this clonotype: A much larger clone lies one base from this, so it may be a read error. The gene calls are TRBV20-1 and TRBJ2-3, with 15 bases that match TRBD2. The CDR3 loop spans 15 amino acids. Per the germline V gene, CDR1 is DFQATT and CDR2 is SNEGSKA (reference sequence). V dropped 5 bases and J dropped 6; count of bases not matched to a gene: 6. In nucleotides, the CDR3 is TGCAGTGCTGTAGGGACTAGCGGGGGGATGGATACGCAGTATTTT. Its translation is CSAVGTSGGMDTQYF.

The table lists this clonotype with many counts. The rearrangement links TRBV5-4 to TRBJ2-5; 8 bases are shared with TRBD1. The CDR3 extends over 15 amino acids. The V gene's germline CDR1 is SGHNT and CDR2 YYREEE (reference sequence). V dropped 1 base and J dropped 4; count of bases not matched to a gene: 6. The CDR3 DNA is TGTGCCAGCAGCTTGAGTTTAGGACAGGGAGAGACCCAGTACTTC. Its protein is CASSLSLGQGETQYF.

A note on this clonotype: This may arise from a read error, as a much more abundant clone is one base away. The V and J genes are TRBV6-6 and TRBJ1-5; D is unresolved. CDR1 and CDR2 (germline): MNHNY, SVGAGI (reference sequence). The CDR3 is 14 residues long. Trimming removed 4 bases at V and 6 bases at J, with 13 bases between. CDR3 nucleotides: TGTGCCAGCAGTTTCAGCGGGGAGGGTCAGCCCCAGCATTTT. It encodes CASSFSGEGQPQHF.

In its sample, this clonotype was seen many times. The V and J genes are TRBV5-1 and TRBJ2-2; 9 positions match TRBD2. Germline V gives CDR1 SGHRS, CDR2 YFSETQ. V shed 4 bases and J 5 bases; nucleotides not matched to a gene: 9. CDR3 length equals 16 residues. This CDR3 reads CASSRGLAQGTGELFF. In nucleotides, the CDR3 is TGCGCCAGCAGCCGGGGACTAGCCCAAGGGACCGGGGAGCTGTTTTTT.

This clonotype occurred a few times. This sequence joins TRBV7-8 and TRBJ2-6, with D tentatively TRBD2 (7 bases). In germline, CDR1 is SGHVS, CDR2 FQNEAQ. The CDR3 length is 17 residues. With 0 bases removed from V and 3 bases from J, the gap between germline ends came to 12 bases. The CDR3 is CASSLARGALGANVLTF. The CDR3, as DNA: TGTGCCAGCAGCTTAGCCCGGGGGGCGCTTGGGGCCAACGTCCTGACTTTC. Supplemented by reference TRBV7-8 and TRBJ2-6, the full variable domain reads GAGVSQSPRYKVAKRGQDVALRCDPISGHVSLFWYQQALGQGPEFLTYFQNEAQLDKSGLPSDRFFAERPEGSVSTLKIQRTQQEDSAVYLCASSLARGALGANVLTFGAGSRLTVL.

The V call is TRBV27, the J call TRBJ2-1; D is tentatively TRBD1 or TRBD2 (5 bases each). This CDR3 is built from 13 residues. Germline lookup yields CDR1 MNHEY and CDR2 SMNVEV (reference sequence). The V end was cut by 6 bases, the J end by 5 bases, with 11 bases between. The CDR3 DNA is TGTGCCAGCAGATTGAGGGGAGACAATGAGCAGTTCTTC. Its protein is CASRLRGDNEQFF.

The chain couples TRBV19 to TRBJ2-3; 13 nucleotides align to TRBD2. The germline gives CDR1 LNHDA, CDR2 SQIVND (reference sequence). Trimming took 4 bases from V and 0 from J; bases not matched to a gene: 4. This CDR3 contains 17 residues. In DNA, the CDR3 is TGTGCCAGTAGTACCAGGGGACTAGCGGGGAGCACAGATACGCAGTATTTT. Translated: CASSTRGLAGSTDTQYF.

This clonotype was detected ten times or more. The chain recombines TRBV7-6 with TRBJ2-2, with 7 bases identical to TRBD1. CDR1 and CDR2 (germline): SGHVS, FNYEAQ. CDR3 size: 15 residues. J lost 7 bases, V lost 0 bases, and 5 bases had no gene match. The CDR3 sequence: CASSLAPTGVGELFF. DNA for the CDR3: TGTGCCAGCAGCTTAGCGCCAACAGGGGTCGGGGAGCTGTTTTTT.

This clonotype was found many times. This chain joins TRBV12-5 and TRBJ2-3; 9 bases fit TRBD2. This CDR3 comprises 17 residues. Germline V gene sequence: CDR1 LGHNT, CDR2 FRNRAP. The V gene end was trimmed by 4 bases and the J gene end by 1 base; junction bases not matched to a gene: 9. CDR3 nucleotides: TGTGCTAGTGGTTGGGACTTAGCGGGAGAGGGCACAGATACGCAGTATTTT. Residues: CASGWDLAGEGTDTQYF.

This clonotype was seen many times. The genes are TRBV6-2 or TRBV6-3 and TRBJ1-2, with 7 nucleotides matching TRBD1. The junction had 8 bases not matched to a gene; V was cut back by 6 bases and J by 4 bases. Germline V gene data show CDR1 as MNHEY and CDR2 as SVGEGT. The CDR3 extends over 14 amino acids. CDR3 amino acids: CASRTTGNVYGYTF. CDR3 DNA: TGTGCCAGCAGAACGACAGGGAACGTCTATGGCTACACCTTC.

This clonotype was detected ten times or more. CDR3 sequence reads: CASSLSGSQGPTGELFF. In nucleotides, the CDR3 is TGTGCCAGCAGCTTAAGCGGGTCCCAGGGACCCACCGGGGAGCTGTTTTTT. This chain uses TRBV7-9 with TRBJ2-2; D possibly corresponds to TRBD2 (6 bases). CDR1 SEHNR and CDR2 FQNEAQ come from the germline V gene (reference sequence). Trimming removed 2 bases at V and 4 bases at J, with 17 bases between. The CDR3 runs 17 residues.

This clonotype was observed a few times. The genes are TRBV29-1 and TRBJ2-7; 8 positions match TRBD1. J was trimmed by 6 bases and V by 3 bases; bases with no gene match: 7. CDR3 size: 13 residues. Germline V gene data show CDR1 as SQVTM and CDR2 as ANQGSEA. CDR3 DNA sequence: TGCAGCGTTGAGTACCGGACAGGGACCGAGCAGTACTTC. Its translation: CSVEYRTGTEQYF.

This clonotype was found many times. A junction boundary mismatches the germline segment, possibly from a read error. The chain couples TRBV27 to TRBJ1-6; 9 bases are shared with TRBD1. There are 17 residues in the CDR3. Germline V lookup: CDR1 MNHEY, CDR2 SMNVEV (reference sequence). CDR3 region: CASSDPQGASFNSPLHF. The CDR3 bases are TGTGCCAGCAGCGATCCACAGGGGGCCTCCTTTAATTCACCCCTCCACTTT.

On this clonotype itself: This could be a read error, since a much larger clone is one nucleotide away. This CDR3 reads CAGSFSGPNTGELFF. The CDR3 DNA follows: TGCGCCGGCAGCTTTTCCGGGCCCAACACCGGGGAGCTGTTTTTT. This chain connects TRBV5-1 to TRBJ2-2; D unclear. CDR1 is SGHRS and CDR2 is YFSETQ in the germline V gene. The CDR3 sequence is 15 residues long. Full variable domain (missing parts from reference TRBV5-1 and TRBJ2-2): KAGVTQTPRYLIKTRGQQVTLSCSPISGHRSVSWYQQTPGQGLQFLFEYFSETQRNKGNFPGRFSGRQFSNSRSEMNVSTLELGDSALYLCAGSFSGPNTGELFFGEGSRLTVL.

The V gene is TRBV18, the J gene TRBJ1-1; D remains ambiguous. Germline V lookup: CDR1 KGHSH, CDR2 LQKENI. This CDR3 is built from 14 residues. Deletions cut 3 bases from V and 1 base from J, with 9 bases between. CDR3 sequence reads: CASSPELANTEAFF. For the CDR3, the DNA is TGTGCCAGCTCACCTGAGTTAGCGAACACTGAAGCTTTCTTT.

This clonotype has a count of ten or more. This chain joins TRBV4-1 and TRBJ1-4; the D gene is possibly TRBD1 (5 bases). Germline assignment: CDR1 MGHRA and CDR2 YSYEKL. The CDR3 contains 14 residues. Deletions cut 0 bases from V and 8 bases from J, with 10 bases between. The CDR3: CASSQDGGTEKLFF. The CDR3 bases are TGCGCCAGCAGCCAAGACGGGGGGACGGAAAAACTGTTTTTT.

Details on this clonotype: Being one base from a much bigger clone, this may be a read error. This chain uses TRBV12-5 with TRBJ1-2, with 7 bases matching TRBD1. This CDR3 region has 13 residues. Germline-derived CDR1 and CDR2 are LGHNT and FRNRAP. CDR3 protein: CASGLQGYYGCTF. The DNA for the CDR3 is TGTGCTAGTGGTCTACAGGGGTACTATGGCTGCACCTTC.